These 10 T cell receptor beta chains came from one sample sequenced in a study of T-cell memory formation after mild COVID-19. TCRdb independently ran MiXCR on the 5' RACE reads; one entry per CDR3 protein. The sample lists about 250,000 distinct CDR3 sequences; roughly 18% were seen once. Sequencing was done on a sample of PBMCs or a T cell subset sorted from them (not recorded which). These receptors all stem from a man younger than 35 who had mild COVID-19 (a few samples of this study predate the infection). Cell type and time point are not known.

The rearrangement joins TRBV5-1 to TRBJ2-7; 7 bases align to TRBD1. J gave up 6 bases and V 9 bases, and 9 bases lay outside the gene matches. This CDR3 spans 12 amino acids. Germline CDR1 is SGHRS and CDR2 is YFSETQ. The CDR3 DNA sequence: TGCGCCAACCCCGGGACAGCGAGCGAGCAGTACGTC. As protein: CANPGTASEQYV.

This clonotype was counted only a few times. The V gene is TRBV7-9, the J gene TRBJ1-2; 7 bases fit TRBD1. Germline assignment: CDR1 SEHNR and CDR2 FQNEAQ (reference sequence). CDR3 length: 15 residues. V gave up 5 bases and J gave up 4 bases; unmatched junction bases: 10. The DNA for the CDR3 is TGTGCCAGCAGCGCGCGGGACAGTAGGAGCTATGGCTACACCTTC. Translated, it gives CASSARDSRSYGYTF.

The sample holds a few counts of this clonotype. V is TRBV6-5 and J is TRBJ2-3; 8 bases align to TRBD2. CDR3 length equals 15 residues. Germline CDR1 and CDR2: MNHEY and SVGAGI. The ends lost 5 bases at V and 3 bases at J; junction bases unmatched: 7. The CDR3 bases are TGTGCCAGCAGTCGTGGCGGGGGGTTTACAGATACGCAGTATTTT. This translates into CASSRGGGFTDTQYF.

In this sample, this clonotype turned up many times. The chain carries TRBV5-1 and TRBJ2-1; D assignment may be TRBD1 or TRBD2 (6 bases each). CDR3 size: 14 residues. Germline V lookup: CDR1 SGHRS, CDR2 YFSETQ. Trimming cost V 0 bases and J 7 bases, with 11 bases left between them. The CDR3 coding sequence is TGCGCCAGCAGCTTGGGTGGGGGGCAGAATGAGCAGTTCTTC. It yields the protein CASSLGGGQNEQFF.

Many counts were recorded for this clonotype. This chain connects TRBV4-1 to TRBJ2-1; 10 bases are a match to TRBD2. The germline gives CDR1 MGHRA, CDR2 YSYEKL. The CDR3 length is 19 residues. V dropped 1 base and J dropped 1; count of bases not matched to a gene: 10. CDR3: CASSQVGLAGAWSYNEQFF. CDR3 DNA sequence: TGCGCCAGCAGCCAAGTGGGCCTAGCGGGGGCTTGGTCCTACAATGAGCAGTTCTTC.

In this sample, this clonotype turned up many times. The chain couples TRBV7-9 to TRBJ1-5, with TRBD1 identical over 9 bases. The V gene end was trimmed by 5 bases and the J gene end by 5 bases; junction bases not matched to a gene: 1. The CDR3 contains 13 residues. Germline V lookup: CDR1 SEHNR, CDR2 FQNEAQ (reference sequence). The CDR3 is CASSRDRDQPQHF. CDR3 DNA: TGTGCCAGCAGCCGGGACAGGGATCAGCCCCAGCATTTT. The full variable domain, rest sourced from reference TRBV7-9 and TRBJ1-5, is DTGVSQNPRHKITKRGQNVTFRCDPISEHNRLYWYRQTLGQGPEFLTYFQNEAQLEKSRLLSDRFSAERPKGSFSTLEIQRTEQGDSAMYLCASSRDRDQPQHFGDGTRLSIL.

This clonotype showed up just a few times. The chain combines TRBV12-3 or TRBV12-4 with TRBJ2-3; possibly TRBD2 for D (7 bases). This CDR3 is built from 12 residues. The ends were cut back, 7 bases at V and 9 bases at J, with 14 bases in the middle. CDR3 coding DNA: TGTGCCAGCAATCTAGGGGGGGTGACGCAGTATTTT. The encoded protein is CASNLGGVTQYF.

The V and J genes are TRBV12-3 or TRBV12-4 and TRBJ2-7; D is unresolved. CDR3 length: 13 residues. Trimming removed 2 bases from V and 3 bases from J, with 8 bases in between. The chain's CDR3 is CASSLFGDYEQYF. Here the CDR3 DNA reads TGTGCCAGCAGTTTATTTGGGGACTACGAGCAGTACTTC.

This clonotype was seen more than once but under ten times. CDR3 sequence reads: CASSFAGGYEQYF. The DNA for the CDR3 is TGTGCCAGCAGTTTTGCGGGGGGCTACGAGCAGTACTTC. This chain uses TRBV12-3 or TRBV12-4 with TRBJ2-7; 8 bases fit TRBD2. J lost 3 bases, V lost 3 bases, and 1 base had no gene match. The CDR3 has 13 amino acids.

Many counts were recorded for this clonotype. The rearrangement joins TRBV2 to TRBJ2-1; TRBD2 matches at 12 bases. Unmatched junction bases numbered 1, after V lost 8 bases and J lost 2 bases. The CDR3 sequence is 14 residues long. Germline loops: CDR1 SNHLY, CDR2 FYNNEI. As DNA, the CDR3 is TGTGCCAGCCGACTAGCGGGGGCCTACAATGAGCAGTTCTTC. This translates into CASRLAGAYNEQFF.